The 13 T cell receptor beta chains presented below share a single source sample, sequenced in a study of blood T cell repertoires in COVID-19. TCRdb keeps only in-frame clones here, not all; method: immunoSEQ multiplex PCR. The sample carries 90,000 to 100,000 clones, about 88% recorded once. The sequencing input was peripheral blood. The receptors shown here come from an older man with acute or convalescent COVID-19.

Only a few counts were recorded for this clone. The genes are TRBV21-1 and TRBJ1-1; TRBD1, as called in the table, went unchecked against the DNA. TRBV21-1 is a listed pseudogene. This CDR3 spans 20 amino acids. CDR3 loop: CASSKTGTGANNGANTEAFF. For the CDR3, the DNA is TGTGCCAGCAGCAAGACCGGGACAGGGGCGAATAATGGGGCGAACACTGAAGCTTTCTTT.

CDR3 sequence (DNA): TGCGCCAGCAGCCAAGACTGGGGGCAACCAACCTCCTACAATGAGCAGTTCTTC. It codes for CASSQDWGQPTSYNEQFF. The rearrangement links TRBV4-1 to TRBJ2-1; tentative D call: TRBD1 (6 bases). Trimming left V 0 bases short and J 0 bases short, with 15 bases between. The V gene's germline CDR1 is MGHRA and CDR2 YSYEKL. CDR3 size: 18 residues.

The chain couples TRBV6-1 to TRBJ2-2, with D possibly TRBD2 on 5 matching bases. Germline CDR1 MNHNS, CDR2 SASEGT. The CDR3 extends over 15 amino acids. Trimming removed 3 bases at V and 8 bases at J, with 16 bases between. In DNA form, the CDR3 reads TGTGCCAGCAGTGATTGGAGACACGGCGGGGGGGAGCTGTTTTTT. This gives the protein CASSDWRHGGGELFF.

The chain carries TRBV6-4 and TRBJ2-2; 7 nucleotides match TRBD2. The trim removed 6 bases at V and 0 bases at J, leaving 7 bases unmatched. CDR1 and CDR2 from the germline V gene are MRHNA and SNTAGT. This CDR3 region has 16 residues. CDR3 sequence: CASRSGRETNTGELFF. In nucleotides, the CDR3 is TGTGCCAGCAGGTCTGGGCGGGAGACGAACACCGGGGAGCTGTTTTTT.

The chain links TRBV6-5 to TRBJ1-5, with D perhaps TRBD1 (5 bases). This CDR3 contains 15 residues. V gave up 2 bases and J gave up 6 bases, with 14 bases separating them. Germline CDR1 and CDR2: MNHEY and SVGAGI. CDR3 sequence: CASSYDGGVGQPQHF. CDR3 DNA sequence: TGTGCCAGCAGTTACGATGGAGGGGTTGGTCAGCCCCAGCATTTT.

The chain has TRBV6-4 and TRBJ2-7; perhaps TRBD2 as D (5 bases). From germline, CDR1 is MRHNA and CDR2 SNTAGT. The V gene lost 8 bases and the J gene lost 3 bases, with 14 bases spanning the gap. The CDR3 extends over 13 amino acids. CDR3 DNA sequence: TGTGCCAGCGCCGAAGTGGACTTCTACGAGCAGTACTTC. Encoded protein: CASAEVDFYEQYF.

J is TRBJ2-1 and V is TRBV25-1, with a possible D match to TRBD2 (5 bases). This CDR3 is built from 16 residues. Germline V lookup: CDR1 MGHDK, CDR2 SYGVNS. The ends were cut back, 2 bases at V and 0 bases at J, with 11 bases in the middle. CDR3: CASSELAGSSYNEQFF. Here the CDR3 DNA reads TGTGCCAGCAGTGAACTCGCGGGTAGCTCCTACAATGAGCAGTTCTTC. The full variable domain, in which reference TRBV25-1 and TRBJ2-1 provide the parts outside the CDR3, is EADIYQTPRYLVIGTGKKITLECSQTMGHDKMYWYQQDPGMELHLIHYSYGVNSTEKGDLSSESTVSRIRTEHFPLTLESARPSHTSQYLCASSELAGSSYNEQFFGPGTRLTVL.

The chain combines TRBV6-5 with TRBJ2-7, with TRBD2 identical over 12 bases. CDR1 is MNHEY and CDR2 is SVGAGI in the germline V gene. The V and J ends lost 4 bases and 0 bases, in that order; junction bases with no gene match: 4. This CDR3 is 16 amino acids long. CDR3 DNA: TGTGCCAGCAGTTCTCCGACTAGCGGGAGCTCCTACGAGCAGTACTTC. Residues: CASSSPTSGSSYEQYF.

The V call is TRBV5-4, the J call TRBJ2-7; D is possibly TRBD2 (5 bases). CDR1 is SGHNT, CDR2 YYREEE, per germline (reference sequence). The CDR3 contains 12 residues. The ends were cut back, 3 bases at V and 4 bases at J, with 8 bases in the middle. DNA for the CDR3: TGTGCCAGCAGCTGGGAGAAGTACGAGCAGTACTTC. This encodes CASSWEKYEQYF.

The chain joins TRBV5-1 to TRBJ2-7; TRBD2 is a possible D gene (6 bases). V was clipped by 5 bases and J by 4 bases, with 13 bases between them. The CDR3 length is 13 residues. CDR1 is SGHRS, CDR2 YFSETQ, per germline. The CDR3 coding sequence is TGCGCCAGCAGACCCGGGACTGGATACGAGCAGTACTTC. This codes for CASRPGTGYEQYF.

V gene TRBV27 combines with J gene TRBJ1-1, with TRBD1 identical over 9 bases. Unmatched junction bases numbered 7, after V lost 5 bases and J lost 6 bases. Germline V gene lookup returns CDR1 MNHEY and CDR2 SMNVEV (reference sequence). The CDR3 contains 14 residues. DNA of the CDR3: TGTGCCAGCAGTAGACCGGGACAGGGAGCTGAAGCTTTCTTT. This gives the protein CASSRPGQGAEAFF.

This chain joins TRBV27 and TRBJ1-4; tentatively, D is TRBD1 (6 bases). Between the trimmed V and J ends, which lost 4 bases and 8 bases, there was a span of 14 bases. This CDR3 is built from 14 residues. Germline CDR1 is MNHEY and CDR2 is SMNVEV (reference sequence). Written as DNA, the CDR3 is TGTGCCAGCAGTTCGCAGGGGATTGGCGAAAAACTGTTTTTT. It specifies CASSSQGIGEKLFF.

The chain combines TRBV18 with TRBJ1-5; D is perhaps TRBD1 (6 bases). V was pared by 2 bases and J by 3 bases, with 14 bases between. Germline values: CDR1 KGHSH, CDR2 LQKENI. The CDR3 has 16 amino acids. CDR3 sequence reads: CASSPTLGAFNQPQHF. The CDR3 DNA reads TGTGCCAGCTCACCAACTCTGGGGGCTTTCAATCAGCCCCAGCATTTT.